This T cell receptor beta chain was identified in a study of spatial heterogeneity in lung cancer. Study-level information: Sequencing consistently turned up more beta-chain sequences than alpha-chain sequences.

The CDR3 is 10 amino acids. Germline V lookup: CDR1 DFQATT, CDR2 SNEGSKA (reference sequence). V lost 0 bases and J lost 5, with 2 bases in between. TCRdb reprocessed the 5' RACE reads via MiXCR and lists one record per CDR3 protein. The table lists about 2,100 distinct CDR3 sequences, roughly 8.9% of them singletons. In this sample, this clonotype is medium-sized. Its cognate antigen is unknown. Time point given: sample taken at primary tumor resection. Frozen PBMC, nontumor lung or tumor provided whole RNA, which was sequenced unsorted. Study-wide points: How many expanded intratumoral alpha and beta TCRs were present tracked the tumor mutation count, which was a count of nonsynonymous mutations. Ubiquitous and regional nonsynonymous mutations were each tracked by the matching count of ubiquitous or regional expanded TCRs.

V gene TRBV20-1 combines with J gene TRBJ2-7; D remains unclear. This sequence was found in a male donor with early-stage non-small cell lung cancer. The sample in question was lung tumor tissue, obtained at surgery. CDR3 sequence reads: CSARDDEQYF. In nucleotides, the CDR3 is TGCAGTGCTAGAGATGACGAGCAGTACTTC.